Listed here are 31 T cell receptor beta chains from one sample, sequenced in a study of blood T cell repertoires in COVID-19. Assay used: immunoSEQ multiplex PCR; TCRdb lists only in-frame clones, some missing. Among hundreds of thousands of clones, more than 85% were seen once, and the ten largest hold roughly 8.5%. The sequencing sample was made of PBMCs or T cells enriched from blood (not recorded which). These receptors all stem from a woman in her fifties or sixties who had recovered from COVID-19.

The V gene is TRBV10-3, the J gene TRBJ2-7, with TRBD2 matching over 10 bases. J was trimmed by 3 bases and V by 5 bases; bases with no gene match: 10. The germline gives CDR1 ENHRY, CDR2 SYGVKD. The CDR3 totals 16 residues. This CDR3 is CAISSDRTSGLYEQYV. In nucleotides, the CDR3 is TGTGCCATCAGTTCAGACAGGACTAGCGGACTCTACGAGCAGTACGTC.

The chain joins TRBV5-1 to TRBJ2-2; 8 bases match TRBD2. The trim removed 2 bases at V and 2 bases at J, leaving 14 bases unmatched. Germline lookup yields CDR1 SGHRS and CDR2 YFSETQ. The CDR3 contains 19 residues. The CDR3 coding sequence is TGCGCCAGCAGCTTTTTGGGCCGGGGGAGCGGGGGCAACACCGGGGAGCTGTTTTTT. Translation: CASSFLGRGSGGNTGELFF.

This chain's CDR3 is CASSKYREGTGEKLFF. The DNA of the CDR3 is TGTGCCAGCAGTAAATACAGGGAGGGGACAGGAGAAAAACTGTTTTTT. The chain links TRBV2 to TRBJ1-4; TRBD1 agrees at 8 bases. There are 16 residues in the CDR3. V gave up 5 bases and J gave up 8 bases; unmatched junction bases: 13. Germline V CDR1 and CDR2: SNHLY, FYNNEI.

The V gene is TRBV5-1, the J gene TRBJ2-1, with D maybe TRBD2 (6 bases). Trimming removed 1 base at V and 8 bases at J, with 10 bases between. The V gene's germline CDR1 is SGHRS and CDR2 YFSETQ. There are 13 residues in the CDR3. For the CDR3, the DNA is TGCGCCAGCAGCTTGCGGGAGAGGGATGAGCAGTTCTTC. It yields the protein CASSLRERDEQFF.

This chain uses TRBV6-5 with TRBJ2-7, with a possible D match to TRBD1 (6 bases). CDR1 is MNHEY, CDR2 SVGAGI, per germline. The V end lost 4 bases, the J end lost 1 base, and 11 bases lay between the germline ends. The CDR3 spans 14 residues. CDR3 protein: CASSFQGRSYEQYF. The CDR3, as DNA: TGTGCCAGCAGTTTTCAGGGGCGATCCTACGAGCAGTACTTC.

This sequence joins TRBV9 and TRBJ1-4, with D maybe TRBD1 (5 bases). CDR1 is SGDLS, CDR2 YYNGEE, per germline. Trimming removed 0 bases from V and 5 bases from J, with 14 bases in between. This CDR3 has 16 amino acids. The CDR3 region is CASSVGLLGPNEKLFF. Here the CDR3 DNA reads TGTGCCAGCAGCGTAGGACTCCTGGGGCCAAATGAAAAACTGTTTTTT.

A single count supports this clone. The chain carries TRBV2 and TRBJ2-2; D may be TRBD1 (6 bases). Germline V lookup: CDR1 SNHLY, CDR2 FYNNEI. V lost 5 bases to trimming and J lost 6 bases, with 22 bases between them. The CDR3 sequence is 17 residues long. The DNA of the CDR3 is TGTGCCAGCAGTAAACTCCCTGGGGGCGCGTTAGCCGGGGAGCTGTTTTTT. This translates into CASSKLPGGALAGELFF.

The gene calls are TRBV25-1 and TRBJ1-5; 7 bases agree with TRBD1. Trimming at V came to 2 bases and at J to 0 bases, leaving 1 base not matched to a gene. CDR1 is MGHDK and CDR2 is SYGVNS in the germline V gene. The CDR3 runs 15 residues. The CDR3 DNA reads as TGTGCCAGCAGTGAACCAGGGGGTAGCAATCAGCCCCAGCATTTT. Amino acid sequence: CASSEPGGSNQPQHF.

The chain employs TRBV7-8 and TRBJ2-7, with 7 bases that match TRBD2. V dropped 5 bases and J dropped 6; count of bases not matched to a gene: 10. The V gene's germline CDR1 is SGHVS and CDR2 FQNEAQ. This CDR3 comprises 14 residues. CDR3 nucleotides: TGTGCCAGCAGCCCTTGGACTAGTGCCAGCGAGCAGTACTTC. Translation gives CASSPWTSASEQYF.

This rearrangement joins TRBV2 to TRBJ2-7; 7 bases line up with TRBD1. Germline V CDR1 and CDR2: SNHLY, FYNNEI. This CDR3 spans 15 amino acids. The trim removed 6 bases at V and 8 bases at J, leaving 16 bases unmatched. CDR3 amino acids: CASRASGGSQGKQYV. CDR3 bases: TGTGCCAGCAGGGCCTCAGGGGGTAGTCAAGGCAAGCAGTACGTC.

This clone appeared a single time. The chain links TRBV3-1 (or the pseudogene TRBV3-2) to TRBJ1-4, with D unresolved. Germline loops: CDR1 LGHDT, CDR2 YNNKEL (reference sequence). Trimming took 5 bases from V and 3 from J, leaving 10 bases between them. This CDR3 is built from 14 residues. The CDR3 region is CASSFGVANEKLFF. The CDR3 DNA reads TGTGCCAGCAGCTTCGGGGTAGCTAATGAAAAACTGTTTTTT.

Here the CDR3 reads CASSVGRAGGNTIYF. Here the CDR3 DNA reads TGTGCCAGCAGCGTAGGCAGGGCTGGAGGAAACACCATATATTTT. The rearrangement links TRBV9 to TRBJ1-3; a weak D match, TRBD1 (5 bases). The ends were cut back, 0 bases at V and 4 bases at J, with 11 bases in the middle. Per germline, CDR1 SGDLS and CDR2 YYNGEE. This CDR3 has 15 residues.

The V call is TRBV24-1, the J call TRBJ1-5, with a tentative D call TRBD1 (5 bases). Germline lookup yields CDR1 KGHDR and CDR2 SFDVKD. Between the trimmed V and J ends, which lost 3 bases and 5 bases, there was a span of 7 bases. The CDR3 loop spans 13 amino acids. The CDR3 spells CATSDDSYQPQHF. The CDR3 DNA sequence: TGTGCCACCAGTGATGACAGTTATCAGCCCCAGCATTTT.

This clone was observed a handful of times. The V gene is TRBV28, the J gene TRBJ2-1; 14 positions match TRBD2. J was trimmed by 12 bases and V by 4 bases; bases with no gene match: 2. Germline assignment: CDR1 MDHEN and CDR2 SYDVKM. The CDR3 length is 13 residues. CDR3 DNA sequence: TGTGCCAGCAGTTGGGGACTAGCGGGGGTGCAGTTCTTC. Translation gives CASSWGLAGVQFF.

The CDR3 nucleotides read TGTGCCAGCAGCACCTTAACAGGGGGCGGGGAGCTGTTTTTT. Translating it yields CASSTLTGGGELFF. V is TRBV7-2 and J is TRBJ2-2, with 8 positions matching TRBD1. CDR1 and CDR2 (germline): SGHTA, FQGNSA. V shed 5 bases and J 7 bases; nucleotides not matched to a gene: 6. CDR3 length equals 14 residues.

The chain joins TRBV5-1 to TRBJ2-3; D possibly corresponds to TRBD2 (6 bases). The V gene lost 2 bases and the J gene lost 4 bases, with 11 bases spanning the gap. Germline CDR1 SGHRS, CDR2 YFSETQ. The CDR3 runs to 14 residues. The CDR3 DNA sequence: TGCGCCAGCAGCTTTGGGACTCCCGCAGATACGCAGTATTTT. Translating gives CASSFGTPADTQYF.

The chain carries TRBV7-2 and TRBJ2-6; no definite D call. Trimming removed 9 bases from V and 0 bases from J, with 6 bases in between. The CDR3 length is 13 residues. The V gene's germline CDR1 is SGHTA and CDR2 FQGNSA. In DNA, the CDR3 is TGTGCCAGTACAGTCTCTGGGGCCAACGTCCTGACTTTC. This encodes CASTVSGANVLTF.

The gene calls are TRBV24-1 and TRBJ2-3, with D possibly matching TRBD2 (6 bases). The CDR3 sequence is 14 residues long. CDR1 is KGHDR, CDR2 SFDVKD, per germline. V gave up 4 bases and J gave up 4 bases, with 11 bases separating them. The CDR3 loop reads CATSESIAADTQYF. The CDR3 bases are TGTGCCACCAGTGAATCGATAGCGGCAGATACGCAGTATTTT.

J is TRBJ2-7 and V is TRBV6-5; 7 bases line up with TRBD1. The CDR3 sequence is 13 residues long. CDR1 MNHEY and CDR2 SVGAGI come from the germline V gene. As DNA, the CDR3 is TGTGCCAGCAATTACAGGGGTACCTACGAGCAGTACGTC. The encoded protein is CASNYRGTYEQYV.

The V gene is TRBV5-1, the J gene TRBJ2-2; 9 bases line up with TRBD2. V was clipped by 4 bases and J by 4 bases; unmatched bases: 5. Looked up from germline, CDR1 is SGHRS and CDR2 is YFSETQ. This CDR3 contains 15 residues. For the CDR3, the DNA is TGCGCCAGCAGCGCCGGGACTAGCTCCACCGGGGAGCTGTTTTTT. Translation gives CASSAGTSSTGELFF.

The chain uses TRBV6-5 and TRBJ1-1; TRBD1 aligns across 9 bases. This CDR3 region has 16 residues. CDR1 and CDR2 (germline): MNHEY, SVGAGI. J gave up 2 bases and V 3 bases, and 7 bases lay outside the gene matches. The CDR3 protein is CASSYKGQGGNTEAFF. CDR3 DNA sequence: TGTGCCAGCAGTTATAAGGGACAGGGCGGAAACACTGAAGCTTTCTTT.

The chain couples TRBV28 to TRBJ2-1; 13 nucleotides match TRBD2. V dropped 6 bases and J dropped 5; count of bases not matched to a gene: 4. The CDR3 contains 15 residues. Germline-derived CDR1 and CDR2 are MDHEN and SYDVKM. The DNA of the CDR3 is TGTGCCAGCAGCTTGACTAGCGGGGGGAACAATGAGCAGTTCTTC. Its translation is CASSLTSGGNNEQFF.

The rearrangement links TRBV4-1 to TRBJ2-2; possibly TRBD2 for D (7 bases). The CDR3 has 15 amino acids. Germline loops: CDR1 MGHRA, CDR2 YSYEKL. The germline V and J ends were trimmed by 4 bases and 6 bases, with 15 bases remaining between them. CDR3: CASSPLGGGPGELFF. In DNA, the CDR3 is TGCGCCAGCAGCCCATTAGGGGGGGGGCCCGGGGAGCTGTTTTTT.

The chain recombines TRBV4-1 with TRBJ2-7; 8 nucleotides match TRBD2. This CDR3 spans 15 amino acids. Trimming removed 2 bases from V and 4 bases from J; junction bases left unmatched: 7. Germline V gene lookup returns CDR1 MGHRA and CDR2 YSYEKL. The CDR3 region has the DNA TGCGCCAGCAGCCAATGGACTAGCTTTACTTACGAGCAGTACTTC. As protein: CASSQWTSFTYEQYF.

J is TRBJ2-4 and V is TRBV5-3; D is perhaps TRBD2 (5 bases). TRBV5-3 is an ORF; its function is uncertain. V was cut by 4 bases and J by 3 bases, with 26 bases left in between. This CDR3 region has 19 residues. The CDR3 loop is CARSPARIGVLVVKNIQYF. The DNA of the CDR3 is TGTGCCAGAAGCCCCGCCAGGATCGGGGTTTTGGTTGTCAAAAACATTCAGTACTTC.

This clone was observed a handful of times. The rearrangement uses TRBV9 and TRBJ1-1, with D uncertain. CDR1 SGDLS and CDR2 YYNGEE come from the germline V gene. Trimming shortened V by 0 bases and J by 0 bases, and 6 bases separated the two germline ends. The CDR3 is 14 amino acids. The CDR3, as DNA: TGTGCCAGCAGCGTAGCTGGAGTGAACACTGAAGCTTTCTTT. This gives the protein CASSVAGVNTEAFF.

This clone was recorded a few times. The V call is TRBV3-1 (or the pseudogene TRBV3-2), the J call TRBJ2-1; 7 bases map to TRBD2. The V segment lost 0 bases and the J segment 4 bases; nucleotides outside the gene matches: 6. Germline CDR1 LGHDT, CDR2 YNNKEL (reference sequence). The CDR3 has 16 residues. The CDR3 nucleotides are TGTGCCAGCAGCCAAGATATGGGGGGGAGTTACAATGAGCAGTTCTTC. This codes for CASSQDMGGSYNEQFF.

Here the CDR3 DNA reads TGTGCCAGCAGGACAGGAACCTCCTACGAGCAGTACGTC. It codes for CASRTGTSYEQYV. V is TRBV6-5 and J is TRBJ2-7, with a weak D call TRBD1 (6 bases). CDR1 MNHEY and CDR2 SVGAGI come from the germline V gene. The germline V and J ends were trimmed by 6 bases and 0 bases, with 9 bases remaining between them. CDR3 length equals 13 residues.

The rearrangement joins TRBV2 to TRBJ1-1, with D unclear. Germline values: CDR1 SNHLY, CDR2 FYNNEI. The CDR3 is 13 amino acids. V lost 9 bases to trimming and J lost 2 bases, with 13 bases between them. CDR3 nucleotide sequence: TGTGCCAGTGACAACTTCTTAAACACTGAAGCTTTCTTT. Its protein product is CASDNFLNTEAFF.

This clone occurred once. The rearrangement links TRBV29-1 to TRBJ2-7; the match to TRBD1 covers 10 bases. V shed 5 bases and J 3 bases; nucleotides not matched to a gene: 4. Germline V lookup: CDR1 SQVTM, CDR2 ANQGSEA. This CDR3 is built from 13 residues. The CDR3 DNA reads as TGCAGCGTTAGGACAGGGGGAGGCTACGAGCAGTACTTC. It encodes CSVRTGGGYEQYF.

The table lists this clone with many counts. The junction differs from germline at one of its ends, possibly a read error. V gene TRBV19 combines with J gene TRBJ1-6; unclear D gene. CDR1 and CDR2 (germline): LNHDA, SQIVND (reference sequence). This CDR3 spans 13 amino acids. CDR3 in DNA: TGTGCCCGTAGGCCAGGCGGGAATTCACCCCTCCACTTT. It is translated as CARRPGGNSPLHF.